This T cell receptor (beta chain) originates from a study of blood T cell repertoires in COVID-19. The method was immunoSEQ multiplex PCR; TCRdb's version includes in-frame clones alone and lacks a portion of them. The sample records some 490,000 clones, more than 85% being singletons. The CDR3 runs 17 residues. Trimming took 4 bases from V and 2 from J, leaving 18 bases between them. CDR1 SGDLS and CDR2 YYNGEE come from the germline V gene. Sequenced sample: PBMCs or T cells enriched from blood (not recorded which). V and J are TRBV9 and TRBJ2-2, with D maybe TRBD1 (6 bases). The sequence derives from a woman aged 60-75 years who had recovered from COVID-19. As DNA, the CDR3 is TGTGCCAGCAGCCGGACAGAGGCGGTGGGAAACACCGGGGAGCTGTTTTTT. This translates into CASSRTEAVGNTGELFF.